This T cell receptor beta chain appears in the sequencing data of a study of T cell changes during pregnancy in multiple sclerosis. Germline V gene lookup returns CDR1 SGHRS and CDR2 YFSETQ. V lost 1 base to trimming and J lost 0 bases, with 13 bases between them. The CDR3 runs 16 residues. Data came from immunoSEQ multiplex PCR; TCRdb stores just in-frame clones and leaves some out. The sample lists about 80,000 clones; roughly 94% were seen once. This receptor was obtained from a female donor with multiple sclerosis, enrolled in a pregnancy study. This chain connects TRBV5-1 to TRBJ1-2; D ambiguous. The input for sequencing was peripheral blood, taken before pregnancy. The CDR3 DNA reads TGCGCCAGCAGCTTGAAGGGCGGGAATACTAACTATGGCTACACCTTC. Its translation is CASSLKGGNTNYGYTF.